This T cell receptor (beta chain) was recovered during a study of T cells in Graves' hyperthyroidism and ophthalmopathy. Clinical symptoms, serum thyroxine, TRAb, thyroid ultrasound and orbital computed tomography established diagnosis. This CDR3 region has 15 residues. V shed 5 bases, J shed 2 bases, and the junction held 6 bases outside the gene matches. CDR1 and CDR2 (germline): SGHTA, FQGNSA. Authors of the study amplified TCR beta CDR3 regions from RNA transcripts. First-round RT-PCR with HTBI primers amplified the TCR CDR3 region. TCRdb reprocessed the multiplex PCR reads with MiXCR, giving one entry per CDR3 protein. This table holds some 490,000 distinct CDR3 sequences, approximately 16% found once. This clonotype was observed at least ten times.

Sequenced input: blood. The receptor's source is a woman under 40 with Graves' ophthalmopathy. The chain joins TRBV7-2 to TRBJ1-5, with TRBD1 matching over 7 bases. CDR3 in amino acids: CASSRTGQGNQPQHF. The CDR3 DNA is TGTGCCAGCAGCCGTACAGGACAGGGCAATCAGCCCCAGCATTTT.